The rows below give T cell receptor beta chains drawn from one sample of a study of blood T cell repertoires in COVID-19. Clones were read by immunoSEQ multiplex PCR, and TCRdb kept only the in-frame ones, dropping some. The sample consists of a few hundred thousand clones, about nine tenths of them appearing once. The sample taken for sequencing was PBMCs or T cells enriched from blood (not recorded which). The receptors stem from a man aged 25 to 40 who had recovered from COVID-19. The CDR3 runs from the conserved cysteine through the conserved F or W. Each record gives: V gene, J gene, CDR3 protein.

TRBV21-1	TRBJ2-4	CASSKGRVRTSGREVAKNIQYF
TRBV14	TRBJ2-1	CASSRFAGLNEQFF
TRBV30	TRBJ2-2	CAWSVGSTNTGELFF
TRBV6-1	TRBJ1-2	CASSEMVGGYTF
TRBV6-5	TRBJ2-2	CASSISGFNTGELFF
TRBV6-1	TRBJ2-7	CASSEGSRAREQYF
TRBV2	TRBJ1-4	CASNYATNEKLFF
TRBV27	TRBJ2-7	CASSLYFTQGLRGIEQYF
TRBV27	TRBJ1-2	CASSSAGSNYGYTF
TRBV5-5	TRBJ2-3	CASSRGSTDTQYF
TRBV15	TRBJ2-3	CATSRDLAGSTDTQYF
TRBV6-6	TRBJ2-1	CASGRLAYNEQFF
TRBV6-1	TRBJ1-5	CASSELRVSHQPQHF
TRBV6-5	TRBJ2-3	CASSSPSVGTQYF
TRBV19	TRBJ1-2	CASSITQGADGYTF
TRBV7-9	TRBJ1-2	CASSLVIQGNGYTF
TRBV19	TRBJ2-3	CASRSTGSTDTQYF
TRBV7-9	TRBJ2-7	CASSGQPGGIGEQYF
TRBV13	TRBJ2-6	CASSFFGRGRGANVLTF
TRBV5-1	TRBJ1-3	CASSLGTASGNTIYF
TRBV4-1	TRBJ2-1	CASSQDKARVREQFF
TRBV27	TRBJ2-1	CASRPTGEYNEQFF
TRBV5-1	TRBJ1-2	CASSLDGGGYGYTF
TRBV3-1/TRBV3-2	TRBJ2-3	CASSHLDAISTDTQYF
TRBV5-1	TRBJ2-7	CASSLGSAPGGSSYEQYF
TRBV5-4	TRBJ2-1	CASSLTAGGNNEQFF
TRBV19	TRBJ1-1	CASSKVKGSPVNTEAFF
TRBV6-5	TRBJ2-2	CASIPLAGVPGELFF
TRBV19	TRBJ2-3	CASSLGPDTQYF
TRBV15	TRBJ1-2	CATSRAGTGLYGYTF
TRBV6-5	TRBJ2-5	CASRPGTGVQETQYF